The present T cell receptor (beta chain) was sequenced within a study of blood T cell repertoires in COVID-19. The wider study: Samples came from the United States, Italy and Spain, spanning acute and convalescent COVID-19. PBMCs, B-cell-depleted T cells, or T cells provided the cDNA or gDNA that made up the material.

This clone turned up a few times. How the authors handled the data: By means of reference gene primer amplification, nucleated cell counts were estimated. The table came from immunoSEQ multiplex PCR; TCRdb's copy has only in-frame clones and leaves some out. Clone size and the V and J calls come from that table; the DNA yielded D and trimming. Here the sample spans approximately 130,000 clones, 75% to 90% being singletons. V lost 2 bases, J lost 4 bases, and 13 bases lay in between. This CDR3 comprises 15 residues. The germline gives CDR1 KGHSH, CDR2 LQKENI. The clonotype comes from a human donor in a cohort sampled during active COVID-19. Sequencing was carried out using peripheral blood. V gene TRBV18 combines with J gene TRBJ2-3, with a possible D match to TRBD1 (6 bases). The CDR3 sequence is CASSPEARGPDTQYF. The CDR3 nucleotides read TGTGCCAGCTCACCAGAGGCCAGGGGCCCAGATACGCAGTATTTT.